Following are 32 T cell receptor beta chains from one sample sequenced in a study of cytomegalovirus exposure and HLA in healthy donors. The protocol was immunoSEQ multiplex PCR, while the TCRdb copy is restricted to in-frame clones and leaves out a portion. The sample contains 100,000 to 150,000 clones, about 96% of which appear only once. The sample was PBMCs. The receptor set was obtained from a man between 18 and 35 years old in good health and CMV-seronegative.

This chain links TRBV30 with TRBJ1-2; D gene unclear. Trimming removed 4 bases from V and 7 bases from J, with 13 bases in between. The CDR3 is 12 amino acids. Germline CDR1 reads GTSNPN; CDR2 reads SVGIG (reference sequence). CDR3 in DNA: TGTGCCTGGACCATCTGGCCCCCTGGCTACACCTTC. Translated: CAWTIWPPGYTF. Using reference TRBV30 and TRBJ1-2 for the parts outside the CDR3, the full variable domain is SQTIHQWPATLVQPVGSPLSLECTVEGTSNPNLYWYRQAAGRGLQLLFYSVGIGQISSEVPQNLSASRPQDRQFILSSKKLLLSDSGFYLCAWTIWPPGYTFGSGTRLTVV.

V gene TRBV7-3 combines with J gene TRBJ2-2, with D unresolved. The germline gives CDR1 SGHTA, CDR2 FQGTGA. This CDR3 has 15 residues. Trimming cost V 5 bases and J 3 bases, with 13 bases left between them. Written as DNA, the CDR3 is TGTGCCAGCAGCCCCCTTACGGCGGACACCGGGGAGCTGTTTTTT. It specifies CASSPLTADTGELFF.

The chain couples TRBV2 to TRBJ2-3; the match to TRBD2 covers 10 bases. CDR1 is SNHLY, CDR2 FYNNEI, per germline. The CDR3 contains 17 residues. Unmatched junction bases numbered 10, after V lost 7 bases and J lost 0 bases. The CDR3: CASTGLAEVTSTDTQYF. As DNA, the CDR3 is TGTGCCAGCACCGGACTAGCGGAAGTTACTAGCACAGATACGCAGTATTTT.

V and J are TRBV25-1 and TRBJ1-2, with D unresolved. V was pared by 4 bases and J by 4 bases, with 16 bases between. This CDR3 has 15 residues. Germline loops: CDR1 MGHDK, CDR2 SYGVNS. CDR3 in amino acids: CASSAASGLAYGYTF. CDR3 sequence (DNA): TGTGCCAGCAGTGCAGCTTCGGGATTGGCCTATGGCTACACCTTC.

The V and J genes are TRBV11-2 and TRBJ2-5, with D unresolved. The CDR3 is 12 residues long. CDR1 is SGHAT, CDR2 FQNNGV, per germline. Trimming left V 4 bases short and J 5 bases short, with 8 bases between. The CDR3: CASSSSRETQYF. CDR3 sequence (DNA): TGTGCCAGCAGCTCTAGTAGGGAGACCCAGTACTTC.

The CDR3 sequence: CASSLPGVSYEQYF. CDR3 coding DNA: TGTGCCAGCAGCCTACCAGGCGTCTCCTACGAGCAGTACTTC. The chain is built from TRBV7-2 and TRBJ2-7; D remains unclear. V lost 5 bases, J lost 0 bases, and 11 bases lay in between. Germline V gives CDR1 SGHTA, CDR2 FQGNSA. The CDR3 extends over 14 amino acids. Looking up the rest from reference TRBV7-2 and TRBJ2-7 gives the full variable domain: GAGVSQSPSNKVTEKGKDVELRCDPISGHTALYWYRQSLGQGLEFLIYFQGNSAPDKSGLPSDRFSAERTGGSVSTLTIQRTQQEDSAVYLCASSLPGVSYEQYFGPGTRLTVT.

This chain connects TRBV18 to TRBJ2-7, with a weak D call TRBD2 (6 bases). CDR3 length equals 14 residues. Between the trimmed V and J ends, which lost 3 bases and 3 bases, there was a span of 12 bases. Germline values: CDR1 KGHSH, CDR2 LQKENI. DNA for the CDR3: TGTGCCAGCTCACCTGCCGGAGGGAGCTACGAGCAGTACTTC. Encoded protein: CASSPAGGSYEQYF.

The V call is TRBV5-6, the J call TRBJ1-1; 8 bases map to TRBD1. Per germline, CDR1 SGHDT and CDR2 YYEEEE. CDR3 length equals 15 residues. Trimming took 4 bases from V and 4 from J; bases not matched to a gene: 9. Here the CDR3 DNA reads TGTGCCAGCAGCCCTGCAGGGGGCAGAGGCACTGAAGCTTTCTTT. Translation: CASSPAGGRGTEAFF.

This chain joins TRBV9 and TRBJ1-5, with D unresolved. V gave up 0 bases and J gave up 7 bases, with 11 bases separating them. The germline V gene encodes CDR1 SGDLS and CDR2 YYNGEE. This CDR3 has 14 amino acids. CDR3 DNA sequence: TGTGCCAGCAGCGTAGACGGAGAGGAACAGCCCCAGCATTTT. Its translation is CASSVDGEEQPQHF.

A single count supports this clone. J is TRBJ1-2 and V is TRBV30, with 10 bases matching TRBD1. After removal of 2 bases from V and 7 bases from J, the junction contained 13 bases not matched to a gene. The germline gives CDR1 GTSNPN, CDR2 SVGIG (reference sequence). The CDR3 is 16 amino acids. The CDR3, as DNA: TGTGCCTGGAGTCGGGGGACCGGGACAGGGGTCGGTGGCTACACCTTC. Its translation: CAWSRGTGTGVGGYTF.

The chain recombines TRBV4-1 with TRBJ2-1, with 8 bases fitting TRBD2. This CDR3 has 17 residues. Trimming at V came to 1 base and at J to 4 bases, leaving 9 bases not matched to a gene. The germline CDR1 and CDR2 sequences are MGHRA and YSYEKL. CDR3 sequence: CASSQVVRTSYYNEQFF. CDR3 sequence (DNA): TGCGCCAGCAGCCAAGTAGTAAGGACTAGCTATTACAATGAGCAGTTCTTC.

This chain connects TRBV5-8 to TRBJ1-1; D is unresolved. The V end lost 0 bases, the J end lost 1 base, and 4 bases lay between the germline ends. Germline V CDR1 and CDR2: SGHTS, YDEGEE. The CDR3 is 13 amino acids. CDR3 nucleotide sequence: TGTGCCAGCAGCTTGGTCTCGAACACTGAAGCTTTCTTT. Amino acid sequence: CASSLVSNTEAFF.

CDR3 region: CASSLGGATNEKLFF. The DNA of the CDR3 is TGTGCCAGCAGCTTGGGCGGGGCAACTAATGAAAAACTGTTTTTT. J is TRBJ1-4 and V is TRBV5-8; D is uncertain. The CDR3 extends over 15 amino acids. Trimming left V 0 bases short and J 0 bases short, with 6 bases between. Germline CDR1 is SGHTS and CDR2 is YDEGEE. The full variable domain, in which reference TRBV5-8 and TRBJ1-4 provide the parts outside the CDR3, is EAGVTQSPTHLIKTRGQQATLRCSPISGHTSVYWYQQALGLGLQFLLWYDEGEERNRGNFPPRFSGRQFPNYSSELNVNALELEDSALYLCASSLGGATNEKLFFGSGTQLSVL.

The chain couples TRBV7-9 to TRBJ1-1; the match to TRBD1 covers 8 bases. This CDR3 contains 14 residues. Unmatched junction bases numbered 13, after V lost 9 bases and J lost 7 bases. Germline loops: CDR1 SEHNR, CDR2 FQNEAQ (reference sequence). CDR3 nucleotides: TGTGCCAGTGTCCCGGGACAGGCGAGAATTGAAGCTTTCTTT. The encoded protein is CASVPGQARIEAFF.

The CDR3 sequence: CASIGTGDTGELFF. The CDR3 DNA reads as TGTGCCAGCATTGGGACAGGTGACACCGGGGAGCTGTTTTTT. The V call is TRBV6-5, the J call TRBJ2-2; 8 bases are shared with TRBD1. Unmatched junction bases numbered 4, after V lost 7 bases and J lost 3 bases. The CDR3 extends over 14 amino acids. Per germline, CDR1 MNHEY and CDR2 SVGAGI.

This chain joins TRBV5-4 and TRBJ2-7; D is perhaps TRBD2 (6 bases). The CDR3 is made up of 14 amino acids. CDR1 SGHNT and CDR2 YYREEE come from the germline V gene (reference sequence). The germline V and J ends were trimmed by 4 bases and 5 bases, with 16 bases remaining between them. The CDR3 DNA sequence: TGTGCCAGCAGCGGGAAAGAGGGGAGGAACGAGCAGTACTTC. This translates into CASSGKEGRNEQYF.

This clone was detected only once. The rearrangement joins TRBV7-8 to TRBJ2-3; D gene ambiguous. From germline, CDR1 is SGHVS and CDR2 FQNEAQ. This CDR3 is 16 amino acids long. Trimming removed 2 bases at V and 0 bases at J, with 12 bases between. Written as DNA, the CDR3 is TGTGCCAGCAGCTTAACCCGAAGCAGGAGCACAGATACGCAGTATTTT. Its protein is CASSLTRSRSTDTQYF.

V is TRBV5-4 and J is TRBJ2-3; 8 nucleotides line up with TRBD1. There are 15 residues in the CDR3. V trimming: 4 bases; J trimming: 4 bases; junction bases outside the gene matches: 8. Germline-derived CDR1 and CDR2 are SGHNT and YYREEE (reference sequence). The CDR3 sequence: CASSMTGVGADTQYF. The CDR3 nucleotides read TGTGCCAGCAGCATGACAGGGGTCGGTGCAGATACGCAGTATTTT.

The chain couples TRBV5-1 to TRBJ2-7, with a tentative D call TRBD2 (5 bases). CDR3 length equals 12 residues. Trimming stripped 2 bases from V and 5 bases from J, with 8 bases between. The germline CDR1 and CDR2 sequences are SGHRS and YFSETQ. Here the CDR3 reads CASSFPGDEQYF. The CDR3 DNA is TGCGCCAGCAGCTTTCCCGGGGACGAGCAGTACTTC.

The CDR3 loop is CASSQEPWRGETQYF. The CDR3 nucleotides read TGCGCCAGCAGCCAAGAGCCGTGGAGGGGAGAGACCCAGTACTTC. The chain recombines TRBV4-3 with TRBJ2-5; possible D gene TRBD2, 6 bases. Trimming took off 0 bases at V and 4 bases at J, with 12 bases between the two ends. There are 15 residues in the CDR3. Germline V gene lookup returns CDR1 LGHNA and CDR2 YSLEER.

The chain links TRBV6-1 to TRBJ1-5; tentatively, D is TRBD1 (5 bases). Germline CDR1 MNHNS, CDR2 SASEGT. This CDR3 is 17 amino acids long. Trimming removed 4 bases from V and 0 bases from J, with 16 bases in between. The CDR3 DNA sequence: TGTGCCAGCAGTGGCTGGGACGGGAGTTATAGCAATCAGCCCCAGCATTTT. This codes for CASSGWDGSYSNQPQHF.

This clone was seen just once. The chain couples TRBV7-9 to TRBJ2-7; 8 nucleotides line up with TRBD1. J lost 5 bases, V lost 3 bases, and 6 bases had no gene match. This CDR3 region has 14 residues. Per germline, CDR1 SEHNR and CDR2 FQNEAQ (reference sequence). The CDR3 is CASSFHDRGNEQYF. The CDR3 DNA reads TGTGCCAGCAGCTTCCACGACAGGGGCAACGAGCAGTACTTC. Drawing the rest from reference TRBV7-9 and TRBJ2-7, the complete variable domain is DTGVSQNPRHKITKRGQNVTFRCDPISEHNRLYWYRQTLGQGPEFLTYFQNEAQLEKSRLLSDRFSAERPKGSFSTLEIQRTEQGDSAMYLCASSFHDRGNEQYFGPGTRLTVT.

The V call is TRBV5-1, the J call TRBJ2-2; D is ambiguous. The germline gives CDR1 SGHRS, CDR2 YFSETQ. V lost 4 bases and J lost 1, with 5 bases in between. The CDR3 length is 13 residues. The CDR3 DNA sequence: TGCGCCAGCAGCCGAGAGAACACCGGGGAGCTGTTTTTT. Translating gives CASSRENTGELFF.

The V and J genes are TRBV5-1 and TRBJ2-3; 9 bases match TRBD2. There are 16 residues in the CDR3. The V gene's germline CDR1 is SGHRS and CDR2 YFSETQ. V trimming: 4 bases; J trimming: 4 bases; junction bases outside the gene matches: 10. The CDR3 region is CASSTVAGEGADTQYF. DNA for the CDR3: TGCGCCAGCAGCACCGTAGCGGGAGAAGGGGCAGATACGCAGTATTTT.

The rearrangement uses TRBV7-9 and TRBJ1-2; 10 bases line up with TRBD1. From germline, CDR1 is SEHNR and CDR2 FQNEAQ (reference sequence). The V segment lost 5 bases and the J segment 2 bases; nucleotides outside the gene matches: 11. CDR3 length: 17 residues. The CDR3 loop reads CASSLLRDRGPNYGYTF. CDR3 bases: TGTGCCAGCAGCCTCCTAAGAGACAGGGGGCCCAACTATGGCTACACCTTC.

This clone was seen only once. The J gene is TRBJ2-2, the V gene TRBV6-5, with D possibly being TRBD1 (6 bases). The CDR3 length is 15 residues. Trimming removed 2 bases from V and 0 bases from J, with 7 bases in between. The germline V gene encodes CDR1 MNHEY and CDR2 SVGAGI. The CDR3 is CASSYGQTNTGELFF. In DNA form, the CDR3 reads TGTGCCAGCAGTTACGGACAGACGAACACCGGGGAGCTGTTTTTT.

The chain has TRBV9 and TRBJ1-5; 7 bases agree with TRBD1. This CDR3 is built from 14 residues. J lost 3 bases, V lost 7 bases, and 7 bases had no gene match. CDR1 SGDLS and CDR2 YYNGEE come from the germline V gene. The CDR3 DNA sequence: TGTGCCAGCTCCTCTGGGACAGACAATCAGCCCCAGCATTTT. Its protein product is CASSSGTDNQPQHF. The whole variable domain, remainder taken from reference TRBV9 and TRBJ1-5, is DSGVTQTPKHLITATGQRVTLRCSPRSGDLSVYWYQQSLDQGLQFLIQYYNGEERAKGNILERFSAQQFPDLHSELNLSSLELGDSALYFCASSSGTDNQPQHFGDGTRLSIL.

The chain has TRBV23-1 and TRBJ1-4; the D gene is possibly TRBD1 (6 bases). TRBV23-1 is an open reading frame whose function is uncertain. The V end was cut by 6 bases, the J end by 8 bases, with 22 bases between. The CDR3 extends over 16 amino acids. This CDR3 reads CASRRTVSPLREKLFF. CDR3 DNA: TGCGCCAGCAGAAGGACAGTTTCTCCCTTAAGGGAAAAACTGTTTTTT.

The V and J genes are TRBV28 and TRBJ1-1; D is undetermined. This CDR3 has 13 residues. CDR1 and CDR2 (germline): MDHEN, SYDVKM. V was shortened by 2 bases and J by 1 base, with 5 bases between the two germline ends. This CDR3 is CASSLVRNTEAFF. CDR3 coding DNA: TGTGCCAGCAGTTTAGTCAGGAACACTGAAGCTTTCTTT.

The genes are TRBV5-8 and TRBJ2-3, with 12 bases lining up with TRBD2. The V and J ends lost 5 bases and 2 bases, in that order; junction bases with no gene match: 6. Germline assignment: CDR1 SGHTS and CDR2 YDEGEE. This CDR3 has 16 amino acids. The CDR3 region is CASRRGLAGFTDTQYF. For the CDR3, the DNA is TGTGCCAGCAGACGGGGACTAGCGGGCTTCACAGATACGCAGTATTTT.

The chain has TRBV4-3 and TRBJ2-7; 14 bases align to TRBD2. Germline-derived CDR1 and CDR2 are LGHNA and YSLEER. Trimming took 4 bases from V and 1 from J; bases not matched to a gene: 9. The CDR3 consists of 18 residues. The CDR3 spells CASSLGTSGSGGSYEQYF. The CDR3 coding sequence is TGCGCCAGCAGCCTCGGGACTAGCGGGAGTGGGGGATCCTACGAGCAGTACTTC.

V is TRBV2 and J is TRBJ2-7; D might be TRBD2 (7 bases). V was pared by 9 bases and J by 3 bases, with 9 bases between. This CDR3 comprises 11 residues. Germline V gene sequence: CDR1 SNHLY, CDR2 FYNNEI. Written as DNA, the CDR3 is TGTGCCAGAGGGGGGGGCTACGAGCAGTACTTC. It codes for CARGGGYEQYF.